Listed here are 14 T cell receptor beta chains from one sample, sequenced in a study of cytomegalovirus exposure and HLA in healthy donors. PCR primers comprised 60 Vbeta and 13 Jbeta primers. The method was immunoSEQ multiplex PCR; TCRdb's version includes in-frame clones alone and lacks a portion of them. Among roughly 78,000 clones listed, around 58% were seen once. The sequencing input was PBMCs. Receptors were obtained from a man under 40 in good health and CMV-seropositive.

The CDR3 protein is CSVPVGGADTEAFF. The DNA for the CDR3 is TGCAGCGTTCCCGTGGGGGGGGCGGACACTGAAGCTTTCTTT. The J gene is TRBJ1-1, the V gene TRBV29-1; D perhaps matches TRBD1 (6 bases). Trimming took 5 bases from V and 3 from J, leaving 16 bases between them. Per the germline V gene, CDR1 is SQVTM and CDR2 is ANQGSEA. CDR3 length: 14 residues.

The chain is built from TRBV29-1 and TRBJ2-7; TRBD2 aligns across 16 bases. The germline V gene has CDR1 SQVTM and CDR2 ANQGSEA. The V and J ends lost 3 bases and 6 bases, in that order; junction bases with no gene match: 8. This CDR3 is built from 16 residues. In DNA form, the CDR3 reads TGCAGCGTTGAGGGGGGACTAGCGGGAGGGCCGGGCGAGCAGTACTTC. This translates into CSVEGGLAGGPGEQYF.

This clone was found once. The J gene is TRBJ2-7, the V gene TRBV29-1, with 8 bases that match TRBD1. V lost 7 bases to trimming and J lost 0 bases; unmatched junction nucleotides: 8. The CDR3 length is 14 residues. Germline-derived CDR1 and CDR2 are SQVTM and ANQGSEA. For the CDR3, the DNA is TGCAGCGCCGATAGGGGGACAGGCTCCTACGAGCAGTACTTC. Translating gives CSADRGTGSYEQYF.

This rearrangement joins TRBV6-1 to TRBJ2-7, with D tentatively TRBD2 (5 bases). The CDR3 has 15 amino acids. Trimming removed 2 bases from V and 4 bases from J, with 15 bases in between. CDR1 MNHNS and CDR2 SASEGT come from the germline V gene. The CDR3 DNA sequence: TGTGCCAGCAGTGAAAGTTTCAAAAGCGGTTACGAGCAGTACTTC. It specifies CASSESFKSGYEQYF.

V is TRBV6-6 and J is TRBJ2-1, with TRBD1 identical over 9 bases. Germline V gene data show CDR1 as MNHNY and CDR2 as SVGAGI (reference sequence). V lost 8 bases to trimming and J lost 1 base; unmatched junction nucleotides: 6. The CDR3 contains 15 residues. The CDR3: CASGRQGGSYNEQFF. The CDR3 region has the DNA TGTGCCAGCGGGAGACAGGGGGGGTCCTACAATGAGCAGTTCTTC.

The V call is TRBV29-1, the J call TRBJ1-5; D gene uncertain. Trimming removed 1 base at V and 4 bases at J, with 8 bases between. The germline gives CDR1 SQVTM, CDR2 ANQGSEA. The CDR3 has 13 amino acids. CDR3 DNA: TGCAGCGTTGAAGTGGTACGGAATCAGCCCCAGCATTTT. Protein: CSVEVVRNQPQHF.

J is TRBJ2-1 and V is TRBV19, with D possibly matching TRBD1 (6 bases). Per germline, CDR1 LNHDA and CDR2 SQIVND (reference sequence). The V and J ends lost 3 bases and 5 bases respectively, with 14 bases between them. The CDR3 is 15 amino acids. This CDR3 is CASSIWDNGHNEQFF. CDR3 bases: TGTGCCAGTAGTATCTGGGACAACGGCCACAATGAGCAGTTCTTC.

V is TRBV11-2 and J is TRBJ1-1, with D possibly matching TRBD1 (5 bases). The CDR3 has 14 residues. V was shortened by 5 bases and J by 8 bases, with 18 bases between the two germline ends. In germline, CDR1 is SGHAT, CDR2 FQNNGV. The CDR3 nucleotides read TGTGCCAGCAGCCGGGCACAGGACCCCCGGGAAGCTTTCTTT. Residues: CASSRAQDPREAFF.

This sequence joins TRBV29-1 and TRBJ2-1; D gene ambiguous. CDR1 SQVTM and CDR2 ANQGSEA come from the germline V gene. V gave up 6 bases and J gave up 8 bases, with 8 bases separating them. The CDR3 is made up of 10 amino acids. This CDR3 is CSVLIYEQFF. The DNA for the CDR3 is TGCAGCGTACTAATCTATGAGCAGTTCTTC.

The chain uses TRBV19 and TRBJ1-3, with unresolved D. This CDR3 spans 15 amino acids. V was shortened by 4 bases and J by 1 base, with 11 bases between the two germline ends. Germline CDR1 is LNHDA and CDR2 is SQIVND (reference sequence). The CDR3 DNA sequence: TGTGCCAGTAGTAATGGCCCAGTGTCTGGAAACACCATATATTTT. This sequence encodes CASSNGPVSGNTIYF.

This sequence joins TRBV28 and TRBJ1-5; 9 bases line up with TRBD1. CDR1 and CDR2 (germline): MDHEN, SYDVKM. This CDR3 contains 15 residues. V was clipped by 6 bases and J by 2 bases; unmatched bases: 5. The DNA for the CDR3 is TGTGCCAGCAGCCGACAGGGGGTGGGCAATCAGCCCCAGCATTTT. The encoded protein is CASSRQGVGNQPQHF.

The rearrangement joins TRBV7-2 to TRBJ1-3; 8 bases line up with TRBD1. This CDR3 comprises 17 residues. V was pared by 4 bases and J by 4 bases, with 12 bases of the junction left unmatched. Germline V gene lookup returns CDR1 SGHTA and CDR2 FQGNSA. The CDR3 protein is CASSSYRGTLEGNTIYF. In DNA, the CDR3 is TGTGCCAGCAGCTCGTACAGGGGGACGTTGGAGGGAAACACCATATATTTT.

The genes are TRBV4-1 and TRBJ1-2, with D possibly matching TRBD1 (5 bases). Deletions cut 1 base from V and 0 bases from J, with 9 bases between. Germline CDR1 is MGHRA and CDR2 is YSYEKL. CDR3 length equals 15 residues. CDR3 coding DNA: TGCGCCAGCAGCCAAGGGCAGGGTGCTAACTATGGCTACACCTTC. It translates to CASSQGQGANYGYTF.

The J gene is TRBJ2-3, the V gene TRBV5-1, with 9 positions matching TRBD2. With 4 bases clipped from V and 5 bases from J, the junction kept 2 bases outside the gene matches. This CDR3 is built from 13 residues. Germline assignment: CDR1 SGHRS and CDR2 YFSETQ. CDR3: CASSQREVDTQYF. As DNA, the CDR3 is TGCGCCAGCAGCCAGCGGGAGGTAGATACGCAGTATTTT.